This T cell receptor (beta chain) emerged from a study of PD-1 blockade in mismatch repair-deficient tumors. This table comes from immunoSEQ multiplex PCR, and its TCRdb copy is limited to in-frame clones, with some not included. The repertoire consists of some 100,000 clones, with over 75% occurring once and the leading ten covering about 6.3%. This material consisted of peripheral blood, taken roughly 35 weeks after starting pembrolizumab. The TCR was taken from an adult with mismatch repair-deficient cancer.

The CDR3 is CASSRDGDTGELFF. DNA of the CDR3: TGTGCCAGCAGCCGGGACGGAGACACCGGGGAGCTGTTTTTT. This chain uses TRBV9 with TRBJ2-2, with D perhaps being TRBD1 or TRBD2 (5 bases each). The V end was cut by 4 bases, the J end by 3 bases, with 10 bases between. The CDR3 totals 14 residues. Germline V gene sequence: CDR1 SGDLS, CDR2 YYNGEE.